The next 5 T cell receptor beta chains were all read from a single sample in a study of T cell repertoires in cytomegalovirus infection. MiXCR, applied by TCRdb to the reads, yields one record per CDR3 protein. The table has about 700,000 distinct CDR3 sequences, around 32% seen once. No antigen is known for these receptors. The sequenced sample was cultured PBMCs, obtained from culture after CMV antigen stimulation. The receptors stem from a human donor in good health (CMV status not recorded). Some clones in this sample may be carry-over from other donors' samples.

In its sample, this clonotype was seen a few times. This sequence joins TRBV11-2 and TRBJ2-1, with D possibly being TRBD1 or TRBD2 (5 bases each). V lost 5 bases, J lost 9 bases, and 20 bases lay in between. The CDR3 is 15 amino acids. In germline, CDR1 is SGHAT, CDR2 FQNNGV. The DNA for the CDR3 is TGTGCCAGCAGCCTTCGGCACGGGACGCCCATTGAGCAGTTCTTC. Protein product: CASSLRHGTPIEQFF.

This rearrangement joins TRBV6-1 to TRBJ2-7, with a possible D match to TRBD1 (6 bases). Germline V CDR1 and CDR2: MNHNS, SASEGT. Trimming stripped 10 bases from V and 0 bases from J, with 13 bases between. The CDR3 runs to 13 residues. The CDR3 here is CATMDSYSYEQYF. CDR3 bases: TGTGCCACCATGGACAGTTACTCCTACGAGCAGTACTTC.

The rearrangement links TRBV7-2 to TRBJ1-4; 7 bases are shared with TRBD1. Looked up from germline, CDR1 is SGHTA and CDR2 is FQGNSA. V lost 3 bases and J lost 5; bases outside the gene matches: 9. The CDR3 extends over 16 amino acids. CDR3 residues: CASSFLTGDGNEKLFF. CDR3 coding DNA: TGTGCCAGCAGCTTTCTCACAGGGGACGGGAATGAAAAACTGTTTTTT. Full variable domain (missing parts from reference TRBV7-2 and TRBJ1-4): GAGVSQSPSNKVTEKGKDVELRCDPISGHTALYWYRQSLGQGLEFLIYFQGNSAPDKSGLPSDRFSAERTGGSVSTLTIQRTQQEDSAVYLCASSFLTGDGNEKLFFGSGTQLSVL.

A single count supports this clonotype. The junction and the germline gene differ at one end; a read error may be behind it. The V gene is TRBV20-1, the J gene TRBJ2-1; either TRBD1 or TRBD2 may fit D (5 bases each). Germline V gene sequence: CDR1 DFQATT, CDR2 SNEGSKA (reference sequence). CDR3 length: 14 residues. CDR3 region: CSAKAGSSYNEQFF. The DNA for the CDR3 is TGCAGCGCTAAAGCAGGGAGCTCCTACAATGAGCAGTTCTTC.

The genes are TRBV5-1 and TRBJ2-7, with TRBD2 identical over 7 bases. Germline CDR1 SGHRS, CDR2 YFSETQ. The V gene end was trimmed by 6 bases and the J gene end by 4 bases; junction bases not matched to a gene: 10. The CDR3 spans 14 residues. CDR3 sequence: CASTPGGGLYEQYF. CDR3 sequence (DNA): TGCGCCAGCACACCGGGGGGAGGCCTTTACGAGCAGTACTTC.